A single sample is the source of the 9 T cell receptor beta chains below, sequenced in a study of blood T cells in healthy people across ages. Primers used in a second PCR of about 6 to 11 cycles were a sample-barcoded 5' primer and a J-beta primer mix. TCRdb analysed the 5' RACE reads with MiXCR anew, one entry per CDR3 protein. The sample lists some 900,000 distinct CDR3 sequences, around 30% occurring once. The sequenced material came from blood. The receptors were sampled from a woman of 80 years or more in good health.

The rearrangement joins TRBV7-2 to TRBJ2-7; D ambiguous. Near its end, the DNA agrees better with TRBJ2-4, so the J call may be wrong. CDR1 and CDR2 from the germline V gene are SGHTA and FQGNSA. CDR3 size: 13 residues. CDR3 residues: CASSQDWADIQYF. CDR3 coding DNA: TGTGCCAGCAGCCAAGATTGGGCGGACATTCAGTACTTC.

A remark on this clonotype: Germline is not matched at one junction end, which may reflect a read error. The chain combines TRBV30 with TRBJ2-5, with TRBD1 identical over 8 bases. This CDR3 comprises 15 residues. From germline, CDR1 is GTSNPN and CDR2 SVGIG (reference sequence). The DNA of the CDR3 is TGTGGCTGGAGCGTAGCGACAGGGGAATCTGAGACCCAGTACTTC. It yields the protein CGWSVATGESETQYF.

This clonotype was seen a few times. The chain employs TRBV6-2 or TRBV6-3 and TRBJ2-1; perhaps TRBD2 as D (6 bases). Per the germline V gene, CDR1 is MNHEY and CDR2 is SVGEGT. CDR3 size: 15 residues. The ends were cut back, 8 bases at V and 7 bases at J, with 21 bases in the middle. The CDR3 is CASLGRLLRQNEQFF. The DNA of the CDR3 is TGTGCCAGCCTCGGGAGACTCCTTAGGCAAAATGAGCAGTTCTTC.

This clonotype was found many times. This chain connects TRBV3-1 to TRBJ2-3; the D gene is possibly TRBD1 (6 bases). Germline V gene sequence: CDR1 LGHDT, CDR2 YNNKEL (reference sequence). The V gene lost 1 base and the J gene lost 0 bases, with 14 bases spanning the gap. CDR3 length: 17 residues. CDR3 residues: CASSQASTGSSTDTQYF. The CDR3 DNA reads TGTGCCAGCAGCCAAGCGTCGACAGGATCTAGCACAGATACGCAGTATTTT.

This clonotype turned up a few times. This chain links TRBV7-2 with TRBJ2-3; 9 nucleotides agree with TRBD2. This CDR3 has 16 amino acids. With 3 bases clipped from V and 4 bases from J, the junction kept 8 bases outside the gene matches. Per the germline V gene, CDR1 is SGHTA and CDR2 is FQGNSA. The CDR3 protein is CASSLSSGEAPDTQYF. CDR3 nucleotide sequence: TGTGCCAGCAGCTTGTCTAGCGGGGAGGCCCCAGATACGCAGTATTTT.

The table lists this clonotype with a few counts. This may stem from a read error, because a much larger clone lies one nucleotide away. The CDR3 sequence is CASSKRQRGTGGETQFF. CDR3 coding DNA: TGTGCCAGCAGCAAAAGACAAAGAGGGACAGGGGGAGAGACCCAGTTCTTC. The V and J genes are TRBV7-9 and TRBJ2-1, with 11 bases that match TRBD1. V lost 5 bases to trimming and J lost 13 bases; unmatched junction nucleotides: 19. Germline CDR1 is SEHNR and CDR2 is FQNEAQ (reference sequence). This CDR3 spans 17 amino acids.

Turning to this clonotype: Possible read error: a much larger clone is one base away. The chain has TRBV2 and TRBJ2-1; 8 bases are a match to TRBD1. Trimming took 5 bases from V and 2 from J; bases not matched to a gene: 8. Germline-derived CDR1 and CDR2 are SNHLY and FYNNEI. This CDR3 has 16 residues. The CDR3 nucleotides are TGTGCCAGCAGTTTCTTCCGGACAGGGACCTACAATGAGCAGTTCTTC. Its translation is CASSFFRTGTYNEQFF.

For this clonotype: As the CDR3 is not closed by the conserved phenylalanine or tryptophan, this likely results from a read error. The CDR3 nucleotides are TGTGCCAGCAGCCGATTCGGGACGGGTCAGCCCCAGCATGTT. This codes for CASSRFGTGQPQHV. This chain connects TRBV27 to TRBJ1-5, with D tentatively TRBD1 (5 bases). This CDR3 region has 14 residues. Germline V lookup: CDR1 MNHEY, CDR2 SMNVEV (reference sequence). With 6 bases removed from V and 6 bases from J, the gap between germline ends came to 15 bases.

Regarding this clonotype: It may be a read error: a sequence one base away is much more abundant. The chain recombines TRBV6-5 with TRBJ2-1; no definite D call. The CDR3 runs to 15 residues. Germline V lookup: CDR1 MNHEY, CDR2 SVGAGI. The V gene lost 2 bases and the J gene lost 9 bases, with 17 bases spanning the gap. For the CDR3, the DNA is TGTGCCAGCAGTTACCTGGGGAAATCGAGTCTTGAGCAGTTCTTC. This translates into CASSYLGKSSLEQFF.